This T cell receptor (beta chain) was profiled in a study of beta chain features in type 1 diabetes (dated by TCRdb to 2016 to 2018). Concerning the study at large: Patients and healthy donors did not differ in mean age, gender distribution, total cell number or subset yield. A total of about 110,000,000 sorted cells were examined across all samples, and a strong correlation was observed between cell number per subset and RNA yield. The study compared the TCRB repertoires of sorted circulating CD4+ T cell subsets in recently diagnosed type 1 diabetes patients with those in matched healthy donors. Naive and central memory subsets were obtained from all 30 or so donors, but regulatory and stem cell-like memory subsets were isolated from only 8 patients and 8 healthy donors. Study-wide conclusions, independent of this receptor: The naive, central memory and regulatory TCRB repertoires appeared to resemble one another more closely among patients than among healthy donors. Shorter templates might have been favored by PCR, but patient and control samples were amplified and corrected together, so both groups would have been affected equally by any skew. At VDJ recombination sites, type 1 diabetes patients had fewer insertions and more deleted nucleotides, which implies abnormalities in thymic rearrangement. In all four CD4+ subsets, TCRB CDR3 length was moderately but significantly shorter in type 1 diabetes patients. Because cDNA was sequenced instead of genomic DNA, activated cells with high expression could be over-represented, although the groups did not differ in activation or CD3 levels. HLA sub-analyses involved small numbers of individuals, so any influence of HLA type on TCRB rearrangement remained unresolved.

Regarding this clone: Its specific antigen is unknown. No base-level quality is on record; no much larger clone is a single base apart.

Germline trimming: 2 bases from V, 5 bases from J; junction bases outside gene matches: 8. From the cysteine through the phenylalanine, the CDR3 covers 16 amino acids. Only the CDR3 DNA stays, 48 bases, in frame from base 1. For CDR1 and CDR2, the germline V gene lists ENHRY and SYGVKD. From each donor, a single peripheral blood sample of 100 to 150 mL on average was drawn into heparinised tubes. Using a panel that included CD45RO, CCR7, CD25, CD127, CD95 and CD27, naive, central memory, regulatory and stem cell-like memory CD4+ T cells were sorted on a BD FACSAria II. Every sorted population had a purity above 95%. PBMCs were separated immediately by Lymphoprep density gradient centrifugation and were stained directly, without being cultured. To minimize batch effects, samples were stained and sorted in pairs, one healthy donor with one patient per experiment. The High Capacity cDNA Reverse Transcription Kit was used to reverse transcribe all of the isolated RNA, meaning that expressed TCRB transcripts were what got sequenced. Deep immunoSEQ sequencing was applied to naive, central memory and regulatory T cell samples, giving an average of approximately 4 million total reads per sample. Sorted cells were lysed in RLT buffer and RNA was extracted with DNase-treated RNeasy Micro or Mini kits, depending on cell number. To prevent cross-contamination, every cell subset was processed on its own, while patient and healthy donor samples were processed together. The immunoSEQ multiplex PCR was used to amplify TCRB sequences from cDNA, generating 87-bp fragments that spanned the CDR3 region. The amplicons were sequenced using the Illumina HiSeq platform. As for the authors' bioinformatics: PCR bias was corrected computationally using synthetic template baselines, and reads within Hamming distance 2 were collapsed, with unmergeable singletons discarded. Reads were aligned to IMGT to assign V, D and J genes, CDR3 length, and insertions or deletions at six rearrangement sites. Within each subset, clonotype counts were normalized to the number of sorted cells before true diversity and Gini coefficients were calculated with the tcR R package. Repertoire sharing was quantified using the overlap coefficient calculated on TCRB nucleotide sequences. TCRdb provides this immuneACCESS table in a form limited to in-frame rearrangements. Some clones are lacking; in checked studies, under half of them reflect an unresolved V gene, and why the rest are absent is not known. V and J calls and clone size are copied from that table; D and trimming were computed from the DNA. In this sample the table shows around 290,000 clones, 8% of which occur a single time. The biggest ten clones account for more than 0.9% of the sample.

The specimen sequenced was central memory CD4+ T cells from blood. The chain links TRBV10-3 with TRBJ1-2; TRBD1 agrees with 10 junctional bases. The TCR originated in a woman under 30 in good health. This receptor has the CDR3 CAISEPGQGVGYGYTF. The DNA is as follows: TGTGCCATCAGTGAGCCCGGACAGGGGGTAGGGTATGGCTACACCTTC.